Below, 10 T cell receptor beta chains from the same sample are listed, as sequenced in a study of T cells in Graves' hyperthyroidism and ophthalmopathy. The source material, RNA transcripts, was used to amplify TCR beta CDR3 regions. The HTBI primer set drove a first-round RT-PCR of the TCR CDR3. TCRdb re-called the multiplex PCR reads with MiXCR, one entry per CDR3 protein. Altogether roughly 660,000 distinct CDR3 sequences are present, roughly 17% being singletons, with the ten largest covering 15% to 17%. Sequenced material: blood. The receptors here all came from a man in his fifties or sixties with Graves' hyperthyroidism.

This clonotype was seen repeatedly, ten times or more. CDR3 residues: CASSLIGATEAFF. As DNA, the CDR3 is TGTGCCAGCAGCTTAATAGGAGCCACTGAAGCTTTCTTT. This sequence joins TRBV7-3 and TRBJ1-1; D ambiguous. The V gene's germline CDR1 is SGHTA and CDR2 FQGTGA. The CDR3 runs 13 residues. The germline V and J ends were trimmed by 1 base and 4 bases, with 7 bases remaining between them. Full variable domain (missing parts from reference TRBV7-3 and TRBJ1-1): GAGVSQTPSNKVTEKGKYVELRCDPISGHTALYWYRQSLGQGPEFLIYFQGTGAADDSGLPNDRFFAVRPEGSVSTLKIQRTERGDSAVYLCASSLIGATEAFFGQGTRLTVV.

This clonotype was counted at least ten times. This sequence joins TRBV11-2 and TRBJ2-3; D possibly corresponds to TRBD2 (6 bases). V was cut by 2 bases and J by 0 bases, with 12 bases left in between. The CDR3 length is 16 residues. CDR1 is SGHAT, CDR2 FQNNGV, per germline. CDR3 nucleotides: TGTGCCAGCAGCTTACATCCGGGGGTAAGCACAGATACGCAGTATTTT. Encoded protein: CASSLHPGVSTDTQYF. Complete variable domain (other parts from reference TRBV11-2 and TRBJ2-3): EAGVAQSPRYKIIEKRQSVAFWCNPISGHATLYWYQQILGQGPKLLIQFQNNGVVDDSQLPKDRFSAERLKGVDSTLKIQPAKLEDSAVYLCASSLHPGVSTDTQYFGPGTRLTVL.

The CDR3 reads CASSPAGSASNEQFF. In DNA form, the CDR3 reads TGTGCCAGCAGCCCGGCAGGGTCGGCGTCCAATGAGCAGTTCTTC. The chain uses TRBV11-2 and TRBJ2-1; TRBD1 is a possible D gene (5 bases). V gave up 5 bases and J gave up 6 bases, with 17 bases separating them. Germline loops: CDR1 SGHAT, CDR2 FQNNGV. The CDR3 is made up of 15 amino acids.

The sample holds a few counts of this clonotype. The gene calls are TRBV5-1 and TRBJ2-3; D is perhaps TRBD2 (5 bases). Germline loops: CDR1 SGHRS, CDR2 YFSETQ. The CDR3 sequence is 16 residues long. Trimming removed 3 bases from V and 0 bases from J, with 14 bases in between. The CDR3 here is CASSSDGLASTDTQYF. CDR3 coding DNA: TGCGCCAGCAGCTCAGATGGACTCGCTAGCACAGATACGCAGTATTTT. The complete variable domain, with remaining parts taken from reference TRBV5-1 and TRBJ2-3, reads KAGVTQTPRYLIKTRGQQVTLSCSPISGHRSVSWYQQTPGQGLQFLFEYFSETQRNKGNFPGRFSGRQFSNSRSEMNVSTLELGDSALYLCASSSDGLASTDTQYFGPGTRLTVL.

The table lists this clonotype with a few counts. The chain has TRBV11-2 and TRBJ2-3; D remains ambiguous. In germline, CDR1 is SGHAT, CDR2 FQNNGV. Between the trimmed V and J ends, which lost 0 bases and 5 bases, there was a span of 9 bases. The CDR3 consists of 14 residues. The DNA for the CDR3 is TGTGCCAGCAGCTTAGATATTTCCGAAGATACGCAGTATTTT. Translating gives CASSLDISEDTQYF.

This clonotype was observed at least ten times. The V and J genes are TRBV6-6 and TRBJ1-1; D remains ambiguous. V was clipped by 0 bases and J by 1 base, with 3 bases between them. Per germline, CDR1 MNHNY and CDR2 SVGAGI (reference sequence). There are 13 residues in the CDR3. CDR3 bases: TGTGCCAGCAGTTACTCTAGGAACACTGAAGCTTTCTTT. It encodes CASSYSRNTEAFF.

J is TRBJ2-1 and V is TRBV28; tentative D call: TRBD2 (5 bases). Germline CDR1 reads MDHEN; CDR2 reads SYDVKM. This CDR3 has 15 residues. Trimming shortened V by 4 bases and J by 4 bases, and 14 bases separated the two germline ends. CDR3 sequence reads: CASSSRAEAYNEQFF. In nucleotides, the CDR3 is TGTGCCAGCAGTTCCAGAGCGGAAGCTTACAATGAGCAGTTCTTC.

This clonotype was recorded at least ten times. V gene TRBV27 combines with J gene TRBJ2-7; 8 bases are a match to TRBD2. The germline gives CDR1 MNHEY, CDR2 SMNVEV (reference sequence). The CDR3 runs to 14 residues. V shed 6 bases, J shed 7 bases, and the junction held 11 bases outside the gene matches. The CDR3 region is CASSQTSALREQYF. CDR3 bases: TGTGCCAGCAGCCAGACTAGCGCCCTAAGGGAGCAGTACTTC.

A word on this clonotype: Being one base from a much bigger clone, this may be a read error. This rearrangement joins TRBV5-1 to TRBJ2-3; a weak D match, TRBD1 (6 bases). V gave up 0 bases and J gave up 8 bases, with 13 bases separating them. The CDR3 runs to 14 residues. Germline loops: CDR1 SGHRS, CDR2 YFSETQ. CDR3 bases: TGCGCCAGCAGCTTGGGCAGGGGTGCAGCTACGCAGTATTTT. This encodes CASSLGRGAATQYF.

This clonotype was seen only a few times. V is TRBV4-2 and J is TRBJ2-7; D possibly corresponds to TRBD1 (6 bases). Trimming took 3 bases from V and 7 from J, leaving 25 bases between them. CDR1 and CDR2 (germline): LGHNA, YNFKEQ. CDR3 length: 17 residues. As DNA, the CDR3 is TGTGCCAGCAGCCACAGGGGTTTGCTCCGAGTCGAGGGGGAGCAGTACTTC. Translated: CASSHRGLLRVEGEQYF.